The 21 T cell receptor beta chains below come from one sample, sequenced in a study of beta chain features in type 1 diabetes. General study results and limits: All four CD4+ subsets of Type 1 diabetes patients contained TCRB CDR3s that were moderately but significantly shorter.

As every portion of the isolated RNA was reverse transcribed, the sequencing read expressed TCRB transcripts. Assay: immunoSEQ multiplex PCR; the TCRdb copy retains only in-frame clones and omits some. The sample carries more than 250,000 clones, 20% recorded once. Their cognate antigens are unknown. The specimen was naive CD4+ T cells from blood. The receptors here all came from a woman aged 40-49 years with type 1 diabetes.

This clone was counted between two and nine times. J is TRBJ2-2 and V is TRBV13; D remains ambiguous. The germline V and J ends were trimmed by 1 base and 1 base, with 4 bases remaining between them. In germline, CDR1 is PRHDT, CDR2 FYEKMQ (reference sequence). CDR3 length: 14 residues. The CDR3 here is CASSLAGNTGELFF. The CDR3 DNA is TGTGCCAGCAGCTTAGCAGGGAACACCGGGGAGCTGTTTTTT. The complete variable domain, with remaining parts taken from reference TRBV13 and TRBJ2-2, reads AAGVIQSPRHLIKEKRETATLKCYPIPRHDTVYWYQQGPGQDPQFLISFYEKMQSDKGSIPDRFSAQQFSDYHSELNMSSLELGDSALYFCASSLAGNTGELFFGEGSRLTVL.

CDR3 DNA sequence: TGCGCCAGCAGCTGGGGAACTAGCGTCAATGAGCAGTTCTTC. Translated: CASSWGTSVNEQFF. The chain couples TRBV5-1 to TRBJ2-1; the match to TRBD2 covers 7 bases. V was clipped by 3 bases and J by 6 bases; unmatched bases: 6. This CDR3 is 14 amino acids long. Germline lookup yields CDR1 SGHRS and CDR2 YFSETQ.

The chain has TRBV28 and TRBJ2-7; 7 bases line up with TRBD1. V was clipped by 5 bases and J by 4 bases; unmatched bases: 11. This CDR3 spans 15 amino acids. Looked up from germline, CDR1 is MDHEN and CDR2 is SYDVKM. The CDR3 DNA sequence: TGTGCCAGCAGTCTACCCTCGACAGGGTTTTACGAGCAGTACTTC. This sequence encodes CASSLPSTGFYEQYF. The full variable domain, rest sourced from reference TRBV28 and TRBJ2-7, is DVKVTQSSRYLVKRTGEKVFLECVQDMDHENMFWYRQDPGLGLRLIYFSYDVKMKEKGDIPEGYSVSREKKERFSLILESASTNQTSMYLCASSLPSTGFYEQYFGPGTRLTVT.

This clone was seen only a few times. This chain connects TRBV2 to TRBJ2-5, with D hard to call. The germline CDR1 and CDR2 sequences are SNHLY and FYNNEI. Trimming pared 4 bases from V and 5 bases from J, leaving 14 bases between. The CDR3 has 14 amino acids. CDR3 in amino acids: CASSAGGQGETQYF. As DNA, the CDR3 is TGTGCCAGCAGTGCCGGCGGTCAAGGCGAGACCCAGTACTTC. The full variable domain, completed using reference TRBV2 and TRBJ2-5, is EPEVTQTPSHQVTQMGQEVILRCVPISNHLYFYWYRQILGQKVEFLVSFYNNEISEKSEIFDDQFSVERPDGSNFTLKIRSTKLEDSAMYFCASSAGGQGETQYFGPGTRLLVL.

This clone has more than one count but fewer than ten. Other nucleotide sequences from this sample produce the same CDR3. CDR3 loop: CASSLNSYEQYF. The CDR3 bases are TGTGCCAGCAGCTTAAATAGCTACGAGCAGTACTTC. J is TRBJ2-7 and V is TRBV7-2; no clear D. V was pared by 2 bases and J by 3 bases, with 5 bases between. The CDR3 is 12 residues long. Germline lookup yields CDR1 SGHTA and CDR2 FQGNSA. Full variable domain (missing parts from reference TRBV7-2 and TRBJ2-7): GAGVSQSPSNKVTEKGKDVELRCDPISGHTALYWYRQSLGQGLEFLIYFQGNSAPDKSGLPSDRFSAERTGGSVSTLTIQRTQQEDSAVYLCASSLNSYEQYFGPGTRLTVT.

V usage is TRBV30 and J usage is TRBJ2-5; no clear D. The V end was cut by 0 bases, the J end by 5 bases, with 10 bases between. Germline CDR1 reads GTSNPN; CDR2 reads SVGIG (reference sequence). The length of the CDR3 is 13 residues. DNA of the CDR3: TGTGCCTGGAGTGTACAGCCTTGGGAGACCCAGTACTTC. Its translation is CAWSVQPWETQYF.

The chain employs TRBV4-3 and TRBJ1-1; possible D gene TRBD1, 5 bases. CDR3 size: 14 residues. Trimming removed 4 bases from V and 5 bases from J, with 14 bases in between. Germline V CDR1 and CDR2: LGHNA, YSLEER. The CDR3 sequence is CASSPPGRVTEAFF. CDR3 in DNA: TGCGCCAGCAGCCCCCCGGGCAGGGTGACTGAAGCTTTCTTT.

The chain carries TRBV29-1 and TRBJ1-6, with TRBD1 identical over 8 bases. Germline-derived CDR1 and CDR2 are SQVTM and ANQGSEA. Trimming removed 5 bases from V and 4 bases from J; junction bases left unmatched: 13. This CDR3 spans 17 amino acids. The CDR3, as DNA: TGCAGCGTTTTAGACAGGGGAAACAGCCCATATAATTCACCCCTCCACTTT. As protein: CSVLDRGNSPYNSPLHF.

This CDR3 reads CASSLQETDTQYF. CDR3 coding DNA: TGTGCCAGCAGTCTACAGGAAACAGATACGCAGTATTTT. This chain links TRBV27 with TRBJ2-3; TRBD1 might be the D (5 bases). Germline V gene data show CDR1 as MNHEY and CDR2 as SMNVEV (reference sequence). The length of the CDR3 is 13 residues. Deletions cut 5 bases from V and 3 bases from J, with 9 bases between.

The chain links TRBV2 to TRBJ2-5; weak D call: TRBD1 (6 bases). The ends were cut back, 2 bases at V and 5 bases at J, with 9 bases in the middle. Germline loops: CDR1 SNHLY, CDR2 FYNNEI. CDR3 length equals 13 residues. CDR3 loop: CASSETGMETQYF. CDR3 sequence (DNA): TGTGCCAGCAGTGAAACAGGGATGGAGACCCAGTACTTC. Combining the CDR3 with reference TRBV2 and TRBJ2-5 gives the whole variable domain EPEVTQTPSHQVTQMGQEVILRCVPISNHLYFYWYRQILGQKVEFLVSFYNNEISEKSEIFDDQFSVERPDGSNFTLKIRSTKLEDSAMYFCASSETGMETQYFGPGTRLLVL.

The chain joins TRBV5-4 to TRBJ1-5; the match to TRBD1 covers 9 bases. The V segment lost 5 bases and the J segment 7 bases; nucleotides outside the gene matches: 7. Germline CDR1 reads SGHNT; CDR2 reads YYREEE (reference sequence). The CDR3 spans 14 residues. The CDR3 bases are TGTGCCAGCAGTATACAGGGGGCCGAGCAGCCCCAGCATTTT. It specifies CASSIQGAEQPQHF.

The chain joins TRBV19 to TRBJ2-2; 8 bases are a match to TRBD1. From germline, CDR1 is LNHDA and CDR2 SQIVND (reference sequence). This CDR3 has 14 amino acids. V was pared by 6 bases and J by 5 bases, with 5 bases of the junction left unmatched. The CDR3 sequence: CASSKGQGTGELFF. The CDR3 region has the DNA TGTGCCAGTAGCAAAGGACAGGGAACCGGGGAGCTGTTTTTT.

The chain joins TRBV11-2 to TRBJ1-1, with 8 bases identical to TRBD1. Germline-derived CDR1 and CDR2 are SGHAT and FQNNGV. V lost 3 bases, J lost 5 bases, and 8 bases stayed unmatched. This CDR3 region has 15 residues. The CDR3 here is CASSFPQGAGTEAFF. CDR3 sequence (DNA): TGTGCCAGCAGCTTCCCCCAGGGGGCTGGTACTGAAGCTTTCTTT.

This clone has a handful of counts. The J gene is TRBJ2-5, the V gene TRBV18, with 8 bases fitting TRBD2. The CDR3 extends over 15 amino acids. Trimming cost V 3 bases and J 2 bases; bases outside gene matches: 5. The V gene's germline CDR1 is KGHSH and CDR2 LQKENI. CDR3 loop: CASSPLTSAQETQYF. In DNA, the CDR3 is TGTGCCAGCTCACCGTTGACTAGCGCACAAGAGACCCAGTACTTC.

CDR3: CASSLATVGYEQYF. CDR3 in DNA: TGTGCCAGCAGCTTAGCTACAGTAGGCTACGAGCAGTACTTC. The chain is built from TRBV7-2 and TRBJ2-7; D is ambiguous. CDR1 SGHTA and CDR2 FQGNSA come from the germline V gene. This CDR3 spans 14 amino acids. V gave up 0 bases and J gave up 3 bases, with 9 bases separating them.

This clone turned up a few times. The V call is TRBV6-5, the J call TRBJ1-5; D is perhaps TRBD1 (6 bases). This CDR3 region has 12 residues. CDR1 MNHEY and CDR2 SVGAGI come from the germline V gene. Trimming removed 9 bases from V and 3 bases from J, with 9 bases in between. The CDR3, as DNA: TGTGCCAGTTGGGACAACAATCAGCCCCAGCATTTT. Its translation: CASWDNNQPQHF.

The J gene is TRBJ2-7, the V gene TRBV28; D is unclear. Trimming left V 5 bases short and J 2 bases short, with 7 bases between. CDR3 length: 12 amino acids. Per germline, CDR1 MDHEN and CDR2 SYDVKM. Here the CDR3 DNA reads TGTGCCAGCAGTACTCCGCCCTACGAGCAGTACTTC. Its translation: CASSTPPYEQYF.

This clone was detected only a few times. The chain links TRBV28 to TRBJ2-3; 7 bases map to TRBD2. CDR3 length equals 16 residues. The V gene end was trimmed by 4 bases and the J gene end by 6 bases; junction bases not matched to a gene: 13. Per germline, CDR1 MDHEN and CDR2 SYDVKM. The CDR3 here is CASSSRGRGSIDTQYF. CDR3 DNA: TGTGCCAGCAGTTCCCGTGGCCGCGGGAGCATTGATACGCAGTATTTT.

This clone was counted a few times. This chain links TRBV9 with TRBJ2-1; TRBD1 might be the D (6 bases). Trimming removed 0 bases at V and 1 base at J, with 11 bases between. This CDR3 is 16 amino acids long. The germline CDR1 and CDR2 sequences are SGDLS and YYNGEE. The CDR3 bases are TGTGCCAGCAGCGTAGGGGGACAAAGATCCTACAATGAGCAGTTCTTC. This encodes CASSVGGQRSYNEQFF.

The rearrangement links TRBV30 to TRBJ1-1; D is uncertain. Trimming shortened V by 0 bases and J by 1 base, and 9 bases separated the two germline ends. The CDR3 extends over 14 amino acids. Germline CDR1 and CDR2: GTSNPN and SVGIG (reference sequence). The CDR3 DNA reads TGTGCCTGGAGTGTAACTCCGGGGAACACTGAAGCTTTCTTT. Amino acids: CAWSVTPGNTEAFF. Full variable domain (remainder filled in from reference TRBV30 and TRBJ1-1): SQTIHQWPATLVQPVGSPLSLECTVEGTSNPNLYWYRQAAGRGLQLLFYSVGIGQISSEVPQNLSASRPQDRQFILSSKKLLLSDSGFYLCAWSVTPGNTEAFFGQGTRLTVV.

This clone was seen a handful of times. The J gene is TRBJ2-7, the V gene TRBV29-1; 9 bases align to TRBD1. Germline lookup yields CDR1 SQVTM and CDR2 ANQGSEA. Trimming removed 7 bases from V and 6 bases from J; junction bases left unmatched: 7. The CDR3 covers 12 residues. Here the CDR3 reads CSALTGGTEQYF. The CDR3 nucleotides are TGCAGCGCCCTGACAGGGGGTACCGAGCAGTACTTC.